These T cell receptor beta chains were read from a single sample in a study of cytomegalovirus exposure and HLA in healthy donors. Sequenced by immunoSEQ multiplex PCR; TCRdb stores in-frame clones only, minus some. The sample has 95,000 to 150,000 clones, over 90% seen once. Sequenced input: PBMCs. These receptors all stem from a woman under 30 in good health and CMV-seronegative. The CDR3 runs from the conserved cysteine through the conserved F or W. D genes are given only for firm matches. Rows give clone size only sometimes, using once, few, many, or a class for an expanded clone.

j_call clone_size d_call v_call cdr3_aa cdr3_nt
TRBJ2-1 . TRBD2 TRBV9 CASSLREGLHNEQFF TGTGCCAGCAGCTTGCGGGAGGGCCTCCACAATGAGCAGTTCTTC
TRBJ1-1 . . TRBV19 CASSIGGTMNTEAFF TGTGCCAGTAGTATAGGCGGGACCATGAACACTGAAGCTTTCTTT
TRBJ2-7 . . TRBV15 CATSRKLQGYEQYF TGTGCCACCAGCAGAAAGTTACAGGGCTACGAGCAGTACTTC
TRBJ1-1 . . TRBV4-2 CASSQDWQDPRNTEAFF TGTGCCAGCAGCCAAGATTGGCAGGATCCACGGAACACTGAAGCTTTCTTT
TRBJ2-3 . TRBD2 TRBV5-4 CASSFKSGKSTDTQYF TGTGCCAGCAGCTTTAAGAGCGGGAAGTCCACAGATACGCAGTATTTT
TRBJ1-4 . TRBD1 TRBV6-5 CASSLRQGMGEKLFF TGTGCCAGCAGCTTGAGACAGGGGATGGGCGAAAAACTGTTTTTT
TRBJ2-7 . TRBD2 TRBV30 CAWGLAGSYEQYF TGTGCCTGGGGTCTAGCGGGCTCCTACGAGCAGTACTTC
TRBJ2-2 . . TRBV19 CASSILGTGGGELFF TGTGCCAGTAGTATTTTAGGCACGGGTGGCGGGGAGCTGTTTTTT
TRBJ2-7 once TRBD1 TRBV19 CASSTSDRPTYEQYF TGTGCCAGTAGTACCTCGGACAGGCCTACCTACGAGCAGTACTTC
TRBJ2-3 . . TRBV9 CASSRGDTQYF TGTGCCAGCAGTAGGGGCGATACGCAGTATTTT
TRBJ2-7 . TRBD2 TRBV28 CASRPGLAGVSEQYF TGTGCCAGCAGACCTGGGCTAGCGGGAGTCTCCGAGCAGTACTTC
TRBJ2-1 . . TRBV5-4 CASSLATGEQFF TGTGCCAGCAGCTTGGCTACAGGAGAGCAGTTCTTC
TRBJ2-6 . . TRBV7-9 CASSLNRPNSGANVLTF TGTGCCAGCAGCTTAAACAGACCCAACTCTGGGGCCAACGTCCTGACTTTC
TRBJ1-5 . . TRBV6-1 CASSQSGGSQPQHF TGTGCCAGCAGCCAAAGCGGGGGGTCACAGCCCCAGCATTTT
TRBJ2-7 few . TRBV18 CASSPGGTYEQYF TGTGCCAGCTCACCAGGGGGCACATACGAGCAGTACTTC
TRBJ2-5 . TRBD2 TRBV30 CAWNLGGVETQYF TGTGCCTGGAATCTGGGAGGGGTAGAGACCCAGTACTTC
TRBJ1-1 once . TRBV19 CASRNTEAFF TGTGCCAGCCGGAACACTGAAGCTTTCTTT
TRBJ2-7 few . TRBV30 CAWSVLGDSYEQYF TGTGCCTGGAGTGTACTCGGTGATTCCTACGAGCAGTACTTC
TRBJ2-2 . TRBD1 TRBV15 CATSRGGQSTGELFF TGTGCCACCAGCAGAGGGGGACAGAGCACCGGGGAGCTGTTTTTT
TRBJ2-2 . TRBD2 TRBV4-1 CASSPTPGTTTGELFF TGCGCCAGCAGCCCAACGCCCGGGACTACCACCGGGGAGCTGTTTTTT
TRBJ1-1 . . TRBV6-5 CASSYATTGRAFF TGTGCCAGCAGTTACGCCACAACAGGGCGAGCTTTCTTT
TRBJ2-7 . . TRBV5-1 CASSVRVNSYEQYF TGCGCCAGCAGCGTTCGGGTTAACTCCTACGAGCAGTACTTC
TRBJ2-3 . . TRBV27 CASSSSLADLADTQYF TGTGCCAGCAGTTCGAGTTTAGCGGATTTGGCAGATACGCAGTATTTT
TRBJ1-1 . . TRBV7-3 CASRLAMNTEAFF TGTGCCAGCAGGTTGGCCATGAACACTGAAGCTTTCTTT
TRBJ2-2 . . TRBV12-5 CASGPLGGGLPATGELFF TGTGCTAGTGGTCCCCTTGGAGGGGGACTACCAGCCACCGGGGAGCTGTTTTTT
TRBJ2-3 once . TRBV18 CASSPPGRSTDTQYF TGTGCCAGCTCACCACCGGGCCGAAGCACAGATACGCAGTATTTT
TRBJ1-4 . TRBD1 TRBV7-9 CASSRTGDEKLFF TGTGCCAGCAGCCGGACAGGGGACGAAAAACTGTTTTTT
TRBJ1-5 . TRBD1 TRBV5-6 CASSLRQGYQPQHF TGTGCCAGCAGCTTGAGACAGGGCTATCAGCCCCAGCATTTT
TRBJ2-1 . TRBD1 TRBV4-1 CASSHLMGRDRGNEQFF TGCGCCAGCAGCCACCTAATGGGGCGGGACAGGGGCAATGAGCAGTTCTTC
TRBJ1-1 . TRBD1 TRBV5-1 CASSFGTGVTEAFF TGCGCCAGCAGCTTCGGGACAGGTGTCACTGAAGCTTTCTTT
TRBJ2-3 . TRBD1 TRBV15 CATSRDKTGGHFTDTQYF TGTGCCACCAGCAGAGATAAGACAGGGGGCCATTTCACAGATACGCAGTATTTT
TRBJ2-3 . TRBD2 TRBV2 CASSARSGGTDTQYF TGTGCCAGCAGTGCTCGGAGCGGGGGCACAGATACGCAGTATTTT
TRBJ2-5 . TRBD1 TRBV6-1 CASSLGQRETQYF TGTGCCAGCAGCCTGGGACAGAGAGAGACCCAGTACTTC
TRBJ2-7 . . TRBV7-7 CASSPRGCVSSGVCGQYF TGTGCCAGCAGCCCCAGGGGCTGTGTGTCCTCCGGGGTGTGTGGGCAGTACTTC
TRBJ1-1 once . TRBV18 CASSLRGPEAFF TGTGCCAGCTCGTTAAGGGGTCCTGAAGCTTTCTTT
TRBJ2-7 . . TRBV19 CASSMGNLHSSYEQYF TGTGCCAGTAGTATGGGTAACTTACACAGCTCCTACGAGCAGTACTTC
TRBJ1-2 . . TRBV11-2 CASSLGLIQSVYGYTF TGTGCCAGCAGCTTAGGGCTGATCCAGTCCGTCTATGGCTACACCTTC
TRBJ1-4 . TRBD1 TRBV11-1 CASSEGQARKLFF TGTGCCAGCAGCGAGGGACAGGCGAGGAAACTGTTTTTT
TRBJ2-1 . . TRBV5-1 CASSLDRGGEQFF TGCGCCAGCAGCTTGGACAGGGGGGGTGAGCAGTTCTTC
TRBJ2-5 few TRBD2 TRBV18 CASSPRNKLASETQYF TGTGCCAGCTCACCTCGGAATAAACTAGCGTCAGAGACCCAGTACTTC
TRBJ1-1 . . TRBV7-9 CASSLQGGGNTEAFF TGTGCCAGCAGCTTACAAGGGGGGGGTAACACTGAAGCTTTCTTT
TRBJ2-1 . TRBD2 TRBV4-1 CASSLSVGGRYNEQFF TGCGCCAGCAGCCTGTCGGTCGGCGGGAGATACAATGAGCAGTTCTTC
TRBJ1-2 . TRBD1 TRBV7-9 CASSTPGQGNYGYTF TGTGCCAGCAGCACACCGGGACAGGGAAACTATGGCTACACCTTC
TRBJ2-7 once TRBD1 TRBV5-1 CASSYGQGSSNEQYF TGCGCCAGCAGCTATGGACAGGGGAGCTCGAACGAGCAGTACTTC
TRBJ1-5 . . TRBV12-5 CASGLGGPGQPQHF TGTGCTAGTGGTTTGGGGGGGCCAGGTCAGCCCCAGCATTTT
TRBJ2-2 once TRBD2 TRBV27 CASSSARLAGGAGELFF TGTGCCAGCAGTTCTGCGCGACTAGCGGGGGGGGCCGGGGAGCTGTTTTTT
TRBJ1-2 . . TRBV6-6 CASSLTGYYGYTF TGTGCCAGCAGTTTAACAGGGTACTATGGCTACACCTTC
TRBJ2-1 . TRBD2 TRBV27 CASSLHETGLAGGPTYNEQFF TGTGCCAGCAGTTTACACGAGACGGGACTAGCGGGAGGGCCGACCTACAATGAGCAGTTCTTC